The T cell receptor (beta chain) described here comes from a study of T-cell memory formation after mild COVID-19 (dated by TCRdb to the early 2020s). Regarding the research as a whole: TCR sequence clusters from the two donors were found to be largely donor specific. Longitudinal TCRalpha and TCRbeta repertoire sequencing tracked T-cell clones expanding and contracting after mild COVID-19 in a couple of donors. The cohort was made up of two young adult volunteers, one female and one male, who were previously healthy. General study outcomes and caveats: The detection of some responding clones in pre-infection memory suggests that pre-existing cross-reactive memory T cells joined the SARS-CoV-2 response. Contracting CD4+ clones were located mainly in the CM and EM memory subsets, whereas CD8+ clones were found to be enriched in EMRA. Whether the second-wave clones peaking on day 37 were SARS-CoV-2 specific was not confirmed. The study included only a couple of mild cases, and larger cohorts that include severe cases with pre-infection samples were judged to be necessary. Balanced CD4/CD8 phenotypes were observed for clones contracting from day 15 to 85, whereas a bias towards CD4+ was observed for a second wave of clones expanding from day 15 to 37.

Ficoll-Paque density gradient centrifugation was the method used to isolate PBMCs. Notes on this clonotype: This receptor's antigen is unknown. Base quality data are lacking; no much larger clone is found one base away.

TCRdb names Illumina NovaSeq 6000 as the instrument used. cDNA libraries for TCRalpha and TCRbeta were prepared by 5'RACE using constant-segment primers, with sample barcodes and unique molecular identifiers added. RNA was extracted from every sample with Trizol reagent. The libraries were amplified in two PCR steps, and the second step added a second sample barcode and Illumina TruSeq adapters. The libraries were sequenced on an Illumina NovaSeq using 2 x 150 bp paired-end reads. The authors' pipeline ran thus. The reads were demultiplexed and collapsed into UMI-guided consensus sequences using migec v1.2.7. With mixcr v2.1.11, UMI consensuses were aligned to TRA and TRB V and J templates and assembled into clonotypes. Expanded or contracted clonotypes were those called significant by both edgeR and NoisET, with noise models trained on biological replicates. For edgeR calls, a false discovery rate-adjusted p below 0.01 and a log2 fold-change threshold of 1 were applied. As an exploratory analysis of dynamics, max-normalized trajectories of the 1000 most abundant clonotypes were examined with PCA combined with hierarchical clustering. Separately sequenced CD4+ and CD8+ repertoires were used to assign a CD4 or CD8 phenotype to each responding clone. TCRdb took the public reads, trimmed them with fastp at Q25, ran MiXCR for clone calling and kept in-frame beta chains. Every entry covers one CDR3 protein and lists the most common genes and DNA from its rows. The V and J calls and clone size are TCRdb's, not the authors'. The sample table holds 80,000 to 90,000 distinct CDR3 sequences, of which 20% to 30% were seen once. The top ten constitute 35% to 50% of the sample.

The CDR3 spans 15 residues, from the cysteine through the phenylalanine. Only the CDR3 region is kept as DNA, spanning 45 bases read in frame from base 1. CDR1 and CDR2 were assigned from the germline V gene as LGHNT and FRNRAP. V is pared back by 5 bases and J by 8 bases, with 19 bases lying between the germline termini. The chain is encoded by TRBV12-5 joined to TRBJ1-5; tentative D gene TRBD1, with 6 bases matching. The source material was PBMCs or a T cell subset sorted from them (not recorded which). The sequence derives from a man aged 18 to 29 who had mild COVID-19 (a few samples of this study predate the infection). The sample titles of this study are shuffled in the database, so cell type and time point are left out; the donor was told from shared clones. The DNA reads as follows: TGTGCTAGTGGTCCCCCGGACAGCCCGCCTGAGCCCCAGCATTTT. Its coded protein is CASGPPDSPPEPQHF.